This passage covers 25 T cell receptor beta chains from one sample sequenced in a study of T cell responses to AZD1222 COVID-19 vaccine. Sequencing was performed with immunoSEQ multiplex PCR; in TCRdb, only in-frame clones are kept and a portion is missing. Among some 250,000 clones listed, about 94% were seen once. The sample here was peripheral blood, taken 28 days after the second AZD1222 dose. The receptors were gathered from an adult who received the AZD1222 COVID-19 vaccine.

The V and J genes are TRBV6-5 and TRBJ2-7, with 8 bases aligning to TRBD1. The ends lost 6 bases at V and 5 bases at J; junction bases unmatched: 3. Germline values: CDR1 MNHEY, CDR2 SVGAGI. This CDR3 spans 12 amino acids. The chain's CDR3 is CASRDREDEQYF. For the CDR3, the DNA is TGTGCCAGCAGGGACAGGGAGGACGAGCAGTACTTC.

This chain connects TRBV18 to TRBJ1-5; 7 bases are a match to TRBD1. This CDR3 has 14 amino acids. V lost 3 bases and J lost 4; bases outside the gene matches: 3. Germline V gives CDR1 KGHSH, CDR2 LQKENI. CDR3 amino acids: CASSPGDRNQPQHF. The CDR3 DNA reads as TGTGCCAGCTCACCCGGGGACAGAAATCAGCCCCAGCATTTT.

V usage is TRBV5-1 and J usage is TRBJ2-7; tentatively, D is TRBD1 (6 bases). The V and J ends lost 4 bases and 6 bases respectively, with 11 bases between them. This CDR3 spans 12 amino acids. Germline V gives CDR1 SGHRS, CDR2 YFSETQ. The CDR3 here is CASSRTETEQYF. In nucleotides, the CDR3 is TGCGCCAGCAGCCGGACAGAAACCGAGCAGTACTTC.

The rearrangement joins TRBV2 to TRBJ1-2; the D is unclear. Germline CDR1 is SNHLY and CDR2 is FYNNEI. Trimming took 7 bases from V and 4 from J, leaving 10 bases between them. The length of the CDR3 is 12 residues. CDR3 sequence reads: CASKDQLYGYTF. The CDR3 bases are TGTGCCAGCAAGGACCAACTCTATGGCTACACCTTC.

This clone was seen just once. The chain couples TRBV24-1 to TRBJ2-2; D is possibly TRBD1 (5 bases). V lost 0 bases and J lost 1, with 8 bases in between. Germline V gives CDR1 KGHDR, CDR2 SFDVKD. The CDR3 contains 16 residues. The CDR3 region is CATSDLGHLNTGELFF. CDR3 DNA sequence: TGTGCCACCAGTGATTTGGGACACCTGAACACCGGGGAGCTGTTTTTT.

This chain uses TRBV2 with TRBJ1-4; unclear D gene. The CDR3 runs 16 residues. Trimming shortened V by 2 bases and J by 5 bases, and 15 bases separated the two germline ends. The germline V gene encodes CDR1 SNHLY and CDR2 FYNNEI. As DNA, the CDR3 is TGTGCCAGCAGTGAACCCCAAGGGAAAAACAATGAAAAACTGTTTTTT. Translated, it gives CASSEPQGKNNEKLFF.

This chain joins TRBV27 and TRBJ2-7; TRBD1 might be the D (5 bases). The CDR3 spans 13 residues. CDR1 and CDR2 (germline): MNHEY, SMNVEV (reference sequence). Between the trimmed V and J ends, which lost 2 bases and 10 bases, there was a span of 15 bases. As DNA, the CDR3 is TGTGCCAGCAGTTTAGCCATAGGGGTTGACCAGTACTTC. It translates to CASSLAIGVDQYF.

This clone came up once. This chain joins TRBV9 and TRBJ2-6; D may correspond to TRBD1 or TRBD2 (5 bases each). CDR1 is SGDLS and CDR2 is YYNGEE in the germline V gene. V was trimmed by 3 bases and J by 0 bases, leaving 10 bases between them. This CDR3 contains 16 residues. Written as DNA, the CDR3 is TGTGCCAGCAGCGCCCCTGGGGGCTCTGGGGCCAACGTCCTGACTTTC. Translation gives CASSAPGGSGANVLTF.

The chain is built from TRBV9 and TRBJ1-2; D is perhaps TRBD1 (5 bases). Looked up from germline, CDR1 is SGDLS and CDR2 is YYNGEE. The germline V and J ends were trimmed by 0 bases and 4 bases, with 13 bases remaining between them. CDR3 length: 15 amino acids. DNA of the CDR3: TGTGCCAGCAGCGTAGGGCTCCCCGGGGCCTATGGCTACACCTTC. Residues: CASSVGLPGAYGYTF.

This chain connects TRBV2 to TRBJ2-7, with TRBD1 matching 8 bases. Germline V gives CDR1 SNHLY, CDR2 FYNNEI. This CDR3 is 13 amino acids long. Unmatched junction bases numbered 8, after V lost 6 bases and J lost 7 bases. CDR3 coding DNA: TGTGCCAGCAGGGGGACAGGAACCCTGGAGCAGTACTTC. Translation: CASRGTGTLEQYF. Full variable domain (remainder filled in from reference TRBV2 and TRBJ2-7): EPEVTQTPSHQVTQMGQEVILRCVPISNHLYFYWYRQILGQKVEFLVSFYNNEISEKSEIFDDQFSVERPDGSNFTLKIRSTKLEDSAMYFCASRGTGTLEQYFGPGTRLTVT.

V gene TRBV27 combines with J gene TRBJ2-1; 10 nucleotides match TRBD2. The CDR3 spans 13 residues. The ends lost 3 bases at V and 9 bases at J; junction bases unmatched: 2. CDR1 and CDR2 (germline): MNHEY, SMNVEV (reference sequence). CDR3 in DNA: TGTGCCAGCAGTTTCCCTAGCGGGAGTGAGCAGTTCTTC. It is translated as CASSFPSGSEQFF.

V usage is TRBV25-1 and J usage is TRBJ1-2, with 9 bases that match TRBD1. Germline loops: CDR1 MGHDK, CDR2 SYGVNS. V lost 7 bases to trimming and J lost 4 bases; unmatched junction nucleotides: 4. The CDR3 is made up of 13 amino acids. The CDR3 region is CASKTGGGYGYTF. The CDR3 DNA reads TGTGCCAGCAAAACAGGGGGCGGCTATGGCTACACCTTC.

The chain carries TRBV3-1 (or the pseudogene TRBV3-2) and TRBJ1-5; D is undetermined. CDR1 is LGHDT and CDR2 is YNNKEL in the germline V gene (reference sequence). The ends were cut back, 0 bases at V and 5 bases at J, with 8 bases in the middle. The CDR3 is 14 residues long. The CDR3 protein is CASSQDVSYQPQHF. CDR3 sequence (DNA): TGTGCCAGCAGCCAAGATGTAAGCTATCAGCCCCAGCATTTT.

The gene calls are TRBV27 and TRBJ1-5; no clear D. Trimming took 2 bases from V and 0 from J, leaving 5 bases between them. Germline CDR1 and CDR2: MNHEY and SMNVEV (reference sequence). The CDR3 spans 14 residues. CDR3 loop: CASSLAGSNQPQHF. The CDR3 coding sequence is TGTGCCAGCAGTTTAGCGGGTAGCAATCAGCCCCAGCATTTT.

The chain uses TRBV2 and TRBJ2-7; D is ambiguous. The V end lost 2 bases, the J end lost 2 bases, and 7 bases lay between the germline ends. From germline, CDR1 is SNHLY and CDR2 FYNNEI. The CDR3 is 13 residues long. The CDR3 here is CASSEYLAYEQYF. DNA of the CDR3: TGTGCCAGCAGTGAATACTTGGCCTACGAGCAGTACTTC. The variable domain in full, completed from reference TRBV2 and TRBJ2-7, reads EPEVTQTPSHQVTQMGQEVILRCVPISNHLYFYWYRQILGQKVEFLVSFYNNEISEKSEIFDDQFSVERPDGSNFTLKIRSTKLEDSAMYFCASSEYLAYEQYFGPGTRLTVT.

A note on this clone: Other DNA sequences of this sample code for an identical CDR3. The CDR3 loop reads CASSPLGPGNTIYF. In DNA, the CDR3 is TGTGCCAGCAGCCCACTAGGGCCTGGAAACACCATATATTTT. The rearrangement links TRBV14 to TRBJ1-3; D not certain. The CDR3 length is 14 residues. The V and J ends lost 4 bases and 2 bases respectively, with 9 bases between them. In germline, CDR1 is SGHDN, CDR2 FVKESK. The full variable domain, rest sourced from reference TRBV14 and TRBJ1-3, is EAGVTQFPSHSVIEKGQTVTLRCDPISGHDNLYWYRRVMGKEIKFLLHFVKESKQDESGMPNNRFLAERTGGTYSTLKVQPAELEDSGVYFCASSPLGPGNTIYFGEGSWLTVV.

The V call is TRBV6-5, the J call TRBJ1-1; no reliable D call. This CDR3 has 13 residues. Germline CDR1 reads MNHEY; CDR2 reads SVGAGI. Trimming removed 7 bases from V and 1 base from J, with 10 bases in between. CDR3 residues: CASKEGGNTEAFF. The CDR3 bases are TGTGCCAGCAAGGAAGGAGGGAACACTGAAGCTTTCTTT.

The chain uses TRBV5-4 and TRBJ2-7; weak D call: TRBD2 (5 bases). Germline V gene sequence: CDR1 SGHNT, CDR2 YYREEE (reference sequence). The V end was cut by 7 bases, the J end by 2 bases, with 16 bases between. This CDR3 has 14 amino acids. DNA of the CDR3: TGTGCCAGCGGGGTAGGAGCGGTGCCCTACGAGCAGTACTTC. This gives the protein CASGVGAVPYEQYF.

The chain combines TRBV13 with TRBJ2-7; the D is unclear. V lost 5 bases, J lost 1 base, and 9 bases lay in between. Per the germline V gene, CDR1 is PRHDT and CDR2 is FYEKMQ (reference sequence). CDR3 length equals 13 residues. The CDR3 protein is CASSPEGSYEQYF. The DNA for the CDR3 is TGTGCCAGCAGCCCGGAAGGTTCCTACGAGCAGTACTTC.

The chain is built from TRBV5-1 and TRBJ2-5; the match to TRBD2 covers 8 bases. J lost 2 bases, V lost 6 bases, and 3 bases had no gene match. This CDR3 contains 13 residues. Germline CDR1 SGHRS, CDR2 YFSETQ. The CDR3 spells CASTPGGQETQYF. The DNA of the CDR3 is TGCGCCAGCACCCCGGGGGGGCAAGAGACCCAGTACTTC.

This sequence joins TRBV24-1 and TRBJ1-5; no clear D gene. V was cut by 1 base and J by 2 bases, with 8 bases left in between. There are 15 residues in the CDR3. CDR1 KGHDR and CDR2 SFDVKD come from the germline V gene. Written as DNA, the CDR3 is TGTGCCACCAGTGATTTAACGGGTGGCAATCAGCCCCAGCATTTT. Protein product: CATSDLTGGNQPQHF.

This clone was counted once. The CDR3 region is CASSLGTVNEKLFF. For the CDR3, the DNA is TGTGCCAGCAGCCTCGGGACAGTAAATGAAAAACTGTTTTTT. The rearrangement uses TRBV7-2 and TRBJ1-4; 7 positions agree with TRBD1. The V segment lost 5 bases and the J segment 5 bases; nucleotides outside the gene matches: 5. CDR1 is SGHTA and CDR2 is FQGNSA in the germline V gene. This CDR3 contains 14 residues.

This sequence joins TRBV13 and TRBJ2-3, with D possibly TRBD2 on 6 matching bases. Germline CDR1 PRHDT, CDR2 FYEKMQ (reference sequence). V was clipped by 5 bases and J by 2 bases, with 17 bases between them. The CDR3 is 16 amino acids. CDR3 sequence: CASSPRAGLDTDTQYF. The CDR3 nucleotides are TGTGCCAGCAGCCCTAGGGCGGGACTTGACACAGATACGCAGTATTTT.

The chain couples TRBV7-9 to TRBJ2-1; perhaps TRBD2 as D (6 bases). The length of the CDR3 is 15 residues. V was trimmed by 4 bases and J by 12 bases, leaving 22 bases between them. Germline CDR1 reads SEHNR; CDR2 reads FQNEAQ (reference sequence). This chain's CDR3 is CASSSSFAGSNRQFF. DNA for the CDR3: TGTGCCAGCAGCTCATCGTTCGCGGGGTCCAACAGGCAGTTCTTC.

The chain joins TRBV5-1 to TRBJ1-4; TRBD1 might be the D (5 bases). The CDR3 has 15 residues. Trimming shortened V by 0 bases and J by 7 bases, and 13 bases separated the two germline ends. Germline CDR1 is SGHRS and CDR2 is YFSETQ. This chain's CDR3 is CASSLEGLRGEKLFF. The CDR3 DNA reads as TGCGCCAGCAGCTTGGAGGGGTTAAGAGGTGAAAAACTGTTTTTT.